Detailed here is one T cell receptor (beta chain). Trimming cost V 2 bases and J 11 bases, with 12 bases left between them. Per the germline V gene, CDR1 is GTSNPN and CDR2 is SVGIG (reference sequence). This CDR3 is 11 amino acids long. The record originates from a study of blood T cells in healthy people across ages. It was with a sample-barcoded 5' primer and a J-beta primer mix that a second PCR of roughly 7 to 12 cycles was run. TCRdb ran MiXCR on the 5' RACE reads and lists one entry per CDR3 protein. The sample lists around 1.5 million distinct CDR3 sequences; roughly a third were seen once. The chain joins TRBV30 to TRBJ1-1; TRBD1 is a possible D gene (6 bases). Sequencing was done on a sample of blood. This sequence originates from a woman under 40 in good health. CDR3 in DNA: TGTGCCTGGAGTCGACAGGTTGGGGCTTTCTTT. Its protein product is CAWSRQVGAFF.